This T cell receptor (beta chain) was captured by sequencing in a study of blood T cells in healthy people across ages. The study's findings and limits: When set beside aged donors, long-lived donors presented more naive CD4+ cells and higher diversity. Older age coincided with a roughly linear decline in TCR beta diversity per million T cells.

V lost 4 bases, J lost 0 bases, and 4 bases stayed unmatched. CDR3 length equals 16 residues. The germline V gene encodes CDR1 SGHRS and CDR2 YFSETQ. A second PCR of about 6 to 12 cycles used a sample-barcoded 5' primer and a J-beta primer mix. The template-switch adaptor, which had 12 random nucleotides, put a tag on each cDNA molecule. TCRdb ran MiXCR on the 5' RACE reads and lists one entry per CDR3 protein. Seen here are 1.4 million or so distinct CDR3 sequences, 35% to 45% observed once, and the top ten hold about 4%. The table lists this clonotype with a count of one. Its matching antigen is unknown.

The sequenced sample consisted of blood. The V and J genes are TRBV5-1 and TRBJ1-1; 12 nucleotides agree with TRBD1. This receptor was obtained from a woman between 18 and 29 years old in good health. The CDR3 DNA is TGCGCCAGCAGCAGGGGGACAGGGGGCGTGAACACTGAAGCTTTCTTT. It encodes CASSRGTGGVNTEAFF.